These T cell receptor beta chains were read from a single sample in a study of T cell responses to AZD1222 COVID-19 vaccine. Some clones are missing from TCRdb's copy, which holds only in-frame ones; the method was immunoSEQ multiplex PCR. In the table there are about 100,000 clones, 88% of which are singletons. The sample was peripheral blood, taken on day 0 of AZD1222 vaccination. The receptor set was obtained from an adult in good health. The CDR3 runs from the conserved cysteine through the conserved F or W. The order of the fields is J gene, D gene, clone size, V gene, CDR3 protein, CDR3 DNA. The D gene is left open where the match is weak. Not all rows give a size; the values are once, few, many and, for expanded clones, a class.

TRBJ1-6 | - | - | TRBV21-1 | CASSKRGDSPLHF | TGTGCCAGCAGCAAAAGGGGGGACTCACCCCTCCACTTT
TRBJ2-7 | TRBD1 | - | TRBV4-1 | CASSQVRTGEQYF | TGCGCCAGCAGCCAAGTAAGGACAGGGGAGCAGTACTTC
TRBJ2-3 | - | - | TRBV6-5 | CASRHRTDTQYF | TGTGCCAGCAGACATCGCACAGATACGCAGTATTTT
TRBJ2-1 | TRBD1 | - | TRBV6-1 | CASSEGGTGAHEQFF | TGTGCCAGCAGTGAAGGGGGGACAGGGGCCCATGAGCAGTTCTTC
TRBJ2-1 | - | - | TRBV10-1 | CASSQSQRYNEQFF | TGCGCCAGCAGTCAATCCCAGAGATACAATGAGCAGTTCTTC
TRBJ2-1 | TRBD2 | - | TRBV7-2 | CASSSLPSGMSSYNEQFF | TGTGCCAGCAGCTCCCTGCCTAGCGGGATGAGCTCCTACAATGAGCAGTTCTTC
TRBJ2-2 | - | - | TRBV5-1 | CASRSGTGELFF | TGCGCCAGCAGGTCCGGCACCGGGGAGCTGTTTTTT
TRBJ1-6 | TRBD1 | - | TRBV7-3 | CASSRTGERGSPLHF | TGTGCCAGCAGCCGTACAGGGGAGAGAGGGTCACCCCTCCACTTT
TRBJ2-1 | - | - | TRBV19 | CASTDRGNEQFF | TGTGCCAGTACTGACCGGGGGAATGAGCAGTTCTTC
TRBJ2-7 | - | - | TRBV9 | CASSVGGENTYEQYF | TGTGCCAGCAGCGTAGGGGGGGAAAACACCTACGAGCAGTACTTC
TRBJ2-7 | TRBD2 | - | TRBV5-4 | CASSRGGLAGSYEQYF | TGTGCCAGCAGCAGAGGGGGACTAGCGGGGAGCTACGAGCAGTACTTC
TRBJ1-5 | - | - | TRBV4-1 | CASSQVVGNQPQHF | TGCGCCAGCAGCCAAGTGGTGGGGAATCAGCCCCAGCATTTT
TRBJ2-1 | - | - | TRBV4-3 | CASSPSGSGTYNEQFF | TGCGCCAGCAGCCCCTCAGGTTCCGGGACCTACAATGAGCAGTTCTTC
TRBJ2-7 | - | - | TRBV4-1 | CASSEDLGFTYEQYF | TGCGCCAGCAGCGAAGATCTCGGATTTACCTACGAGCAGTACTTC
TRBJ1-2 | TRBD1 | - | TRBV5-1 | CASSPGQVYGYTF | TGCGCCAGCAGCCCGGGACAGGTCTATGGCTACACCTTC
TRBJ1-3 | - | - | TRBV29-1 | CSVLRPGALSGNTIYF | TGCAGCGTCCTCAGGCCCGGGGCACTCTCTGGAAACACCATATATTTT
TRBJ2-3 | - | - | TRBV7-3 | CASSLGPINPDTQYF | TGTGCCAGCAGCCTGGGGCCAATAAACCCAGATACGCAGTATTTT
TRBJ2-7 | TRBD2 | few | TRBV6-5 | CASSYTSGRHYEQYF | TGTGCCAGCAGTTACACTAGCGGGAGGCACTACGAGCAGTACTTC
TRBJ2-1 | - | - | TRBV21-1 | CASTNRTELKNNEQFF | TGTGCCAGCACCAACCGGACAGAACTCAAAAACAATGAGCAGTTCTTC
TRBJ1-1 | - | - | TRBV4-1 | CASSHRYTGRPEAFF | TGCGCCAGCAGCCATCGGTACACAGGGAGGCCTGAAGCTTTCTTT
TRBJ2-7 | TRBD2 | - | TRBV2 | CASSSPGLADVRWHEQYF | TGTGCCAGCAGTTCCCCGGGACTAGCGGACGTCAGGTGGCACGAGCAGTACTTC
TRBJ2-7 | - | - | TRBV30 | CAWSVHRGFYEQYF | TGTGCCTGGAGTGTACATCGGGGGTTCTACGAGCAGTACTTC
TRBJ2-3 | - | - | TRBV7-9 | CASSLTTSPVDTQYF | TGTGCCAGCAGCTTAACAACTAGCCCGGTGGATACGCAGTATTTT
TRBJ2-7 | - | - | TRBV11-2 | CASSLSTGEQYF | TGTGCCAGCAGCTTATCGACAGGAGAGCAGTACTTC
TRBJ2-5 | - | - | TRBV11-2 | CASSLGLKETQYF | TGTGCCAGCAGCTTGGGACTGAAAGAGACCCAGTACTTC
TRBJ2-6 | TRBD2 | - | TRBV11-2 | CASSLGVVRRGTGANVLTF | TGTGCCAGCAGCTTAGGAGTTGTAAGGCGGGGGACTGGGGCCAACGTCCTGACTTTC
TRBJ1-4 | TRBD1 | once | TRBV29-1 | CSVLQGADEKLFF | TGCAGCGTCCTACAGGGGGCGGACGAAAAACTGTTTTTT